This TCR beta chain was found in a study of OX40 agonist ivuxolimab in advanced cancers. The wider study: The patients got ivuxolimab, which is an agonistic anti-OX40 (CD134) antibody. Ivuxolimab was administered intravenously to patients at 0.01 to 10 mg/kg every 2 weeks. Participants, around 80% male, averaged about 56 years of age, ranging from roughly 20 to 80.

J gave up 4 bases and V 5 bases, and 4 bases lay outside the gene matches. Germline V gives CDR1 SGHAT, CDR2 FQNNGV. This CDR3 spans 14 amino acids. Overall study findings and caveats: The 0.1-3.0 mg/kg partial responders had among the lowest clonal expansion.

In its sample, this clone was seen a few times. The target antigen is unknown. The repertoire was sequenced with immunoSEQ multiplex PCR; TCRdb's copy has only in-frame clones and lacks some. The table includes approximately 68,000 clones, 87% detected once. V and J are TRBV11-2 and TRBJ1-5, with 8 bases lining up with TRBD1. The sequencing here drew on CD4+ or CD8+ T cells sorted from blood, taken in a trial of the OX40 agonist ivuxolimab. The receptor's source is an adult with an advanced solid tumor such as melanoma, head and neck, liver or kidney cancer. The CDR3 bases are TGTGCCAGCAGCCGGGGACAGGAGAATCAGCCCCAGCATTTT. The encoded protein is CASSRGQENQPQHF.